What follows is one TCR delta chain and its context. Based on its abundance in the sample, this clone is large (0.1 to 1%). The antigen this receptor binds is unknown. One base away there is no much larger clone; base qualities are not given. This sample stems from a study of gamma-delta T cells after stem cell transplantation (dated by TCRdb to between 2015 and 2016). Libraries were built with RT-PCR. Reads for this sample came from an Illumina MiSeq. TCRdb called clones anew from the public reads via CATT; matching DNA rows were later pooled. In this sample the table shows 2,000 to 2,500 delta-chain clones, 45% of which occur a single time. About 16% of the sample is in the top ten clones. Inclusive of the bounding cysteine and phenylalanine, the CDR3 is 20 residues long. Only CDR3 DNA is held: 60 bases, read in frame from base 1. Germline trimming: 0 bases from V, 0 bases from J; junction bases outside gene matches: 7. CDR1 and CDR2 are read off the germline V gene as GEAIGNYY and EKD.

The receptor's source is a human donor. It is not recorded whose cells these are; they may come from a transplant donor. Sequenced input: gamma-delta T cells. The chain links TRDV2 with TRDJ3; 10 bases in the junction line up with TRDD3. CDR3 protein: CACDTLGDTRSSWDTRQMFF. At the DNA level, the sequence is TGTGCCTGTGACACCTTGGGGGATACAAGGTCCTCCTGGGACACCCGACAGATGTTTTTC.